This T cell receptor (beta chain) emerged from a study of shared clonotypes between healthy human individuals. Study findings and constraints: Naive subsets, compared against memory subsets, generally had larger estimated richness values.

About this clone itself: Antigen specificity is unknown.

This was a deep-level run. Roughly 200 ng DNA, 30,000 to 35,000 T cell genomes, went into each sorted-subset replicate PCR. This table comes from immunoSEQ multiplex PCR, and its TCRdb copy is limited to in-frame clones, with some not included. The data show millions of clones, 85% to 95% seen once. From CD4+ cells came CD45RA+ naive and CD45RA-negative memory subsets. This clonotype was obtained from a man in his late teens or twenties in good health. Sequenced sample: naive CD4+ T cells sorted from blood. Subset noted: CD45RA+ positively selected.

DNA of the CDR3: TGTGCCAGCAGCTTAAACCCCGCGGGGTTGGGGGAGACCCAGTACTTC. It translates to CASSLNPAGLGETQYF. This rearrangement joins TRBV7-3 to TRBJ2-5, with D possibly matching TRBD2 (6 bases). Deletions cut 1 base from V and 5 bases from J, with 17 bases between. Per germline, CDR1 SGHTA and CDR2 FQGTGA. This CDR3 is 16 amino acids long.